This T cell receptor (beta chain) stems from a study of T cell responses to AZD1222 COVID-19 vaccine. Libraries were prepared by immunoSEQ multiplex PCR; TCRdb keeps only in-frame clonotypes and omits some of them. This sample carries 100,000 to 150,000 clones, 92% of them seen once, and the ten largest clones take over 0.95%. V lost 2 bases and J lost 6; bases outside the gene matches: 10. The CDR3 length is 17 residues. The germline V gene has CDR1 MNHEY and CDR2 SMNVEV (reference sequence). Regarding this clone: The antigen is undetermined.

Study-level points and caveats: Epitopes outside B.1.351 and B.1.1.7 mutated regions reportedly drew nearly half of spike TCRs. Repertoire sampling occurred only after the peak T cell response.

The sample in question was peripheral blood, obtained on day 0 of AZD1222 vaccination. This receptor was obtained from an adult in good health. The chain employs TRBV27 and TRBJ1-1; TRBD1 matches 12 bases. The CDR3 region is CASSLHRDRGRPAEAFF. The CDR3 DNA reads TGTGCCAGCAGTTTACACCGGGACAGGGGGCGCCCCGCTGAAGCTTTCTTT.